This T cell receptor beta chain was sequenced for a study of beta chain features in type 1 diabetes. Study conclusions and caveats: Sequencing used cDNA, and cells with high TCR expression could therefore be over-represented. Relative to healthy donors, patients appeared to have naive, central memory and Treg TCRB repertoires that were more similar.

This clone was counted only a few times. What it binds is unknown. From germline, CDR1 is MDHEN and CDR2 SYDVKM. CDR3 length: 14 amino acids. V was shortened by 7 bases and J by 0 bases, with 13 bases between the two germline ends. The sequenced template was cDNA made from the entire isolated RNA. Average reads for naive, central memory and regulatory T cell samples were roughly 3.4 million. The repertoire was sequenced with immunoSEQ multiplex PCR; TCRdb's copy has only in-frame clones and lacks some. Among around 40,000 clones, around 60% were seen once, and the ten largest hold 2% to 2.5%. Staining for CD45RO/CCR7/CD25/CD127/CD95/CD27 allowed sorting of CD4+ naive, central memory, regulatory and stem cell-like memory cells.

The clonotype originates from a young woman in good health. The sample was Tregs from blood. The chain combines TRBV28 with TRBJ2-7; TRBD2 might be the D (6 bases). The CDR3 spells CASNEPRGSYEQYF. The CDR3 nucleotides read TGTGCCAGCAACGAACCGCGGGGCTCCTACGAGCAGTACTTC.